These 3 T cell receptor beta chains were sequenced from one sample in a study of T cell responses to AZD1222 COVID-19 vaccine. Using immunoSEQ multiplex PCR, the repertoire was profiled, and TCRdb retains in-frame clones only, with some absent. The sample has 150,000 or so clones; about 89% are singletons. Sequenced here: peripheral blood, sampled 28 days after the second AZD1222 dose. These TCRs come from an adult who received the AZD1222 COVID-19 vaccine.

This clone was found a few times. V usage is TRBV15 and J usage is TRBJ1-5, with D possibly being TRBD1 (6 bases). This CDR3 spans 14 amino acids. V dropped 4 bases and J dropped 5 bases, with 12 bases sitting between them. Germline assignment: CDR1 LNHNV and CDR2 YYDKDF (reference sequence). The CDR3 sequence is CATSNRQGYQPQHF. In DNA form, the CDR3 reads TGTGCCACCAGCAACCGGCAGGGGTATCAGCCCCAGCATTTT.

The sample holds a few counts of this clone. This sequence joins TRBV28 and TRBJ1-4; TRBD1 agrees at 9 bases. The CDR3 totals 14 residues. The germline gives CDR1 MDHEN, CDR2 SYDVKM. Unmatched junction bases numbered 4, after V lost 6 bases and J lost 5 bases. CDR3 protein: CASRSTGGNEKLFF. The CDR3 DNA is TGTGCCAGCAGATCGACAGGGGGAAATGAAAAACTGTTTTTT.

The chain has TRBV7-2 and TRBJ2-5, with a weak D call TRBD1 (5 bases). Trimming cost V 1 base and J 1 base, with 16 bases left between them. This CDR3 has 17 amino acids. Germline values: CDR1 SGHTA, CDR2 FQGNSA. CDR3 in DNA: TGTGCCAGCAGCTTAGGCTGGCCCGGGCAGGGCCAAGAGACCCAGTACTTC. Protein product: CASSLGWPGQGQETQYF.